This TCR beta chain emerged from a study of human T cells and chemical hapten exposure (dated by TCRdb to the early 2020s). In the study overall: For sensitization, 2% DPC in acetone was applied to a roughly 2 cm by roughly 2 cm area of upper inner arm skin. Throughout the study period of roughly 24 weeks, patients also received therapeutic DPC doses to the scalp every week. Peripheral blood TCR repertoire changes were tracked in vivo in alopecia patients during primary and secondary sensitization to the hapten diphenylcyclopropenone (DPC). Patch testing on the upper back used Finn chambers containing 0.01% DPC, with scoring done after 6 days according to International Contact Dermatitis Research Group standards. About 27 alopecia patients gave blood for TCR sequencing at one to four time points (pre-sensitization, 2, 6 and 24 weeks). Libraries were combined into a pool for sequencing, and differences in TCR yield between samples came mainly from small differences in library volumes within the pool. Blood samples were taken from patients before sensitization (week 0) and at 2, 6 and about 24 weeks after DPC sensitization. Alopecia areata with under or over 50% scalp involvement, alopecia totalis and alopecia universalis were represented in the patient cohort, which was mostly female.

Comment on this clonotype: Its antigen remains undetermined. Per-nucleotide qualities are absent, and no much larger clonotype sits a single base away.

The sample's time point, from its label and the paper: patch test 3, about 24 weeks after DPC sensitization. In the paper's terms, the treatment or condition label means: therapeutic diphenylcyclopropenone sensitization with weekly scalp DPC. Blood at each patch-test visit was drawn before the patch test was applied. Eligible patients were aged 18 to 70, diagnosed with alopecia, deemed suitable for DPC therapy, and excluded if pregnant. Unfractionated whole blood was collected in Tempus Blood RNA tubes, and total RNA was extracted from that blood. The library was generated by RACE. The sequencing machine was a NextSeq 500. Library preparation attached unique molecular identifiers to individual cDNA molecules for quantitative, reproducible TCR counting. From each blood RNA sample, both TCR alpha and TCR beta chains were sequenced. In the authors' own workflow: The median number of TCRs per sample was some 100,000, ranging from roughly 23,224 to 690,600. V, J and CDR3 annotation of the TCR reads was carried out using the Decombinator software suite. For the PS versus PT1 abundance plots, all samples were subsampled to the same number of TCRs (28,000). TCRs were defined as expanded if absent before sensitization and observed at least eight times at the 2-week time point. TCRdb itself trimmed the public reads at Q25 with fastp, ran MiXCR and retained productive beta chains. Under each unique CDR3 protein, matching rows form one entry showing the most common genes and DNA. These V and J calls originate from TCRdb's pipeline instead of the authors' own analysis. The sample profile shows some 71,000 distinct CDR3 sequences; more than 9.5% of them were found once. The top ten hold approximately 1.5% of the sample.

Results and caveats for the whole study, not just this receptor: DPC sensitization did not change the number of TCRs with a frequency above 1 in 1000, and there was no evidence of changes in global repertoire structure. After repeated subsampling, the strength of the expansion versus patch-test correlation and the threshold at which it became significant changed. The number of PT1 expanded TCRs positively correlated with patch test score, significant at thresholds 8, 16 and 32 but not 4. All patients had alopecia, a presumed autoimmune disease, so their immune response might differ from that of healthy individuals. Expanded TCRs formed significantly more large CDR3 similarity clusters than pre-sensitization or healthy control sets, consistent with antigen-driven responses.

Sequencing used whole blood, obtained in connection with sensitization to the hapten diphenylcyclopropenone (DPC). This TCR was recovered from a woman in her fifties or sixties with alopecia areata. Some clones in this sample may be carry-over from other donors' samples.

Here the CDR3 is given as CASSRPDSRNYGYTF. The nucleotide sequence is given as TGCGCCAGCAGCCGCCCCGATAGTAGGAACTATGGCTACACCTTC. The chain is made from TRBV4-1 and TRBJ1-2; a confident D gene designation cannot be given. The V and J ends are trimmed by 4 bases and 2 bases, leaving 14 bases between them. The CDR3 starts with the cysteine, ends with the phenylalanine, and has 15 residues. Only the CDR3 DNA stays, 45 bases, in frame from base 1. From a lookup of the germline V gene, CDR1 and CDR2 are MGHRA and YSYEKL.